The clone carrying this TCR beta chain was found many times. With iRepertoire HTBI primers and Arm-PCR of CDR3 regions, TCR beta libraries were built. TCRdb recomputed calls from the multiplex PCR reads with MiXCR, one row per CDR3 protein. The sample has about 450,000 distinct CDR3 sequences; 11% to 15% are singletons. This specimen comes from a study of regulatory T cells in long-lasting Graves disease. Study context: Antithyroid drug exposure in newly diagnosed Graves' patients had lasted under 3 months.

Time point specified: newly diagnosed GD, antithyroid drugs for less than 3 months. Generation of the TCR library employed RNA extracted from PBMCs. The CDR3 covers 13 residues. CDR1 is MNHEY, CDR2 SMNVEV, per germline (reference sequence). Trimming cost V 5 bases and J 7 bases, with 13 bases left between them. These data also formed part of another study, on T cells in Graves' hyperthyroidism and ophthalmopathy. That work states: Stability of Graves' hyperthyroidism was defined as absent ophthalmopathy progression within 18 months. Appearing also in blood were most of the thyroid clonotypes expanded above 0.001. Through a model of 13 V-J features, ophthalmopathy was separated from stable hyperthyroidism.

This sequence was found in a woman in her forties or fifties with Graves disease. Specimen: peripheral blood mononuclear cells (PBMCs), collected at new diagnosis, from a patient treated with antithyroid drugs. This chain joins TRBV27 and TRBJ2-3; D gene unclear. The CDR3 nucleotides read TGTGCCAGCAGTCCCGTCTCCGGGTATACGCAGTATTTT. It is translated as CASSPVSGYTQYF.